This record looks at one T cell receptor beta chain sequence and its context. What it binds is unknown. This could be a read error, since a much larger clone is one nucleotide away. Profiling that covered TCR beta VDJ and CDR3 relied on genomic DNA as its template. Using its own MiXCR run on the reads, TCRdb lists one record per CDR3 protein. The table includes hundreds of thousands of distinct CDR3 sequences, around 72% detected once. This sample stems from a study of CD8+CD57+ T cells in acquired aplastic anemia. Study-level background: DNA from sorted CD4+ and CD8+ cells averaged around 3.5 ug.

Looked up from germline, CDR1 is SGHAT and CDR2 is FQDESV (reference sequence). This CDR3 is 18 amino acids long. General study results and limits: Common to patients and controls were 25 to 30 CD8+ CDR3 sequences.

The chain couples TRBV11-1 to TRBJ1-3, with 9 bases fitting TRBD1. The clonotype originates from a human donor in good health, serving as a control. The sequencing sample was made of sorted CD4+, CD8+, or CD8+CD57+ T cells (not recorded which) from PBMCs. CDR3 nucleotides: TGTGCCGGCAGCTTAGAAGGCATCACAGGGGGCGCTGGAAACACCATATATTTT. Amino acid sequence: CAGSLEGITGGAGNTIYF.